This T cell receptor beta chain is from a study of shared clonotypes between healthy human individuals. Healthy HIV-negative adults with no recent acute infections or vaccinations were recruited as donors. Trimming took off 2 bases at V and 8 bases at J, with 22 bases between the two ends. The CDR3 spans 17 residues. CDR1 SEHNR and CDR2 FQNEAQ come from the germline V gene (reference sequence). Profiling relied on immunoSEQ multiplex PCR, and the TCRdb table lists in-frame clones only, not all of them. The table has 1,500,000 or so clones, approximately 98.5% seen once. Comment on this clone: Its antigen is as yet unknown.

Study observations and caveats: Rarefaction demonstrated incomplete sorted-subset sequencing despite large depth. Non-shared clonotypes showed lower generation probabilities than clonotypes common to all four donors.

The source of this sequence is a man between 25 and 39 years old in good health. The chain couples TRBV7-9 to TRBJ2-1; D is possibly TRBD1 (6 bases). Material: naive CD4+ T cells sorted from blood. Specified subset: CD45RA+ positively selected. CDR3 in DNA: TGTGCCAGCAGCTTATCAGTGAGGAGTGTGGGGGCTGATGAGCAGTTCTTC. As protein: CASSLSVRSVGADEQFF.